The clone carrying this T cell receptor beta chain was found a few times. This entry belongs to a study of blood T cell repertoires in COVID-19. In the study overall: Acute and convalescent COVID-19 specimens originated in the United States, Italy and Spain. PBMCs, B-cell-depleted T cells, or T cells were the source of the cDNA or gDNA that made up the material.

Per the authors' pipeline: Reference gene primers were amplified, and this amplification served to estimate nucleated cell counts. Using immunoSEQ multiplex PCR, the repertoire was profiled, and TCRdb retains in-frame clones only, with some absent. V, J and clone size derive from that table, while D and trimming were established from the DNA sequence. Here the sample spans tens of thousands of clones, 65% to 85% being singletons. The CDR3 is 13 amino acids. V was clipped by 1 base and J by 5 bases, with 6 bases between them. Germline-derived CDR1 and CDR2 are SNHLY and FYNNEI. This receptor was obtained from a human donor in a cohort sampled during active COVID-19. Sequencing was performed on peripheral blood. This chain connects TRBV2 to TRBJ1-5; no reliable D call. The CDR3 sequence is CASSEGPDQPQHF. CDR3 sequence (DNA): TGTGCCAGCAGTGAAGGGCCTGATCAGCCCCAGCATTTT. The full variable domain, completed using reference TRBV2 and TRBJ1-5, is EPEVTQTPSHQVTQMGQEVILRCVPISNHLYFYWYRQILGQKVEFLVSFYNNEISEKSEIFDDQFSVERPDGSNFTLKIRSTKLEDSAMYFCASSEGPDQPQHFGDGTRLSIL.